The 14 T cell receptor beta chains listed next were all sequenced from one sample in a study of blood T cells in healthy people across ages. Sample-barcoded 5' priming and a J-beta primer mix drove a second PCR of about 6 to 12 cycles. Each CDR3 protein gets one entry after TCRdb re-called the 5' RACE reads with MiXCR. The table lists over a million distinct CDR3 sequences, approximately 42% of them singletons. The specimen sequenced was blood. All receptors derive from a woman aged 18-29 years in good health.

The rearrangement uses TRBV12-3 or TRBV12-4 and TRBJ1-6; D not certain. V was clipped by 8 bases and J by 9 bases, with 17 bases between them. This CDR3 contains 14 residues. The CDR3 DNA reads TGTGCCAGCCGAGAAGGCCCCTGGGGTTCACCCCTCCACTTT. Residues: CASREGPWGSPLHF.

The chain uses TRBV12-3 or TRBV12-4 and TRBJ1-4; 9 bases agree with TRBD1. This CDR3 is 19 amino acids long. V dropped 2 bases and J dropped 7; count of bases not matched to a gene: 17. This CDR3 is CASSLNSGTGRLGSEKLFF. The DNA for the CDR3 is TGTGCCAGCAGTTTAAATTCCGGGACAGGGAGATTGGGGAGTGAAAAACTGTTTTTT.

The chain combines TRBV10-1 with TRBJ2-1, with D unresolved. The germline V and J ends were trimmed by 0 bases and 2 bases, with 8 bases remaining between them. The length of the CDR3 is 15 residues. Germline V gene lookup returns CDR1 WNHNN and CDR2 SYGVQD (reference sequence). The CDR3 DNA is TGCGCCAGCAGTGAGTCGGGAAGAACCTACAATGAGCAGTTCTTC. It specifies CASSESGRTYNEQFF.

This clonotype has just a few counts. The chain employs TRBV27 and TRBJ1-2; tentatively, D is TRBD1 (6 bases). V lost 0 bases, J lost 2 bases, and 10 bases lay in between. Germline loops: CDR1 MNHEY, CDR2 SMNVEV (reference sequence). This CDR3 is built from 15 residues. CDR3 in amino acids: CASSLSVQGNYGYTF. The CDR3 nucleotides are TGTGCCAGCAGTTTATCAGTGCAGGGGAACTATGGCTACACCTTC.

This clonotype was observed a handful of times. This chain joins TRBV11-1 and TRBJ2-3, with 8 bases lining up with TRBD1. With V trimmed by 6 bases and J by 4 bases, 27 bases remained unmatched. The CDR3 is made up of 21 amino acids. The germline V gene has CDR1 SGHAT and CDR2 FQDESV (reference sequence). The CDR3 reads CASRPRTGLAPQLKRPDTQYF. In DNA form, the CDR3 reads TGTGCCAGCAGACCAAGGACAGGGCTCGCCCCCCAATTGAAACGACCAGATACGCAGTATTTT.

This chain connects TRBV29-1 to TRBJ1-2; D is undetermined. Germline V gene data show CDR1 as SQVTM and CDR2 as ANQGSEA. The CDR3 totals 11 residues. Trimming took 6 bases from V and 11 from J, leaving 16 bases between them. In DNA form, the CDR3 reads TGCAGCGTCCCCGGGTCCCCGGGATACACCTTC. This codes for CSVPGSPGYTF. The full variable domain, in which reference TRBV29-1 and TRBJ1-2 provide the parts outside the CDR3, is SAVISQKPSRDICQRGTSLTIQCQVDSQVTMMFWYRQQPGQSLTLIATANQGSEATYESGFVIDKFPISRPNLTFSTLTVSNMSPEDSSIYLCSVPGSPGYTFGSGTRLTVV.

This clonotype was counted at least ten times. The rearrangement links TRBV6-5 to TRBJ2-7; a weak D match, TRBD1 (6 bases). V shed 6 bases and J shed 0 bases, with 15 bases lying between them. This CDR3 has 15 residues. The V gene's germline CDR1 is MNHEY and CDR2 SVGAGI. CDR3 residues: CASSRQVLSSYEQYF. The CDR3 nucleotides read TGTGCCAGCAGCCGACAGGTCCTTAGCTCCTACGAGCAGTACTTC.

The chain employs TRBV13 and TRBJ2-1, with 7 bases matching TRBD2. Per germline, CDR1 PRHDT and CDR2 FYEKMQ (reference sequence). After removal of 5 bases from V and 5 bases from J, the junction contained 18 bases not matched to a gene. There are 18 residues in the CDR3. The CDR3 DNA sequence: TGTGCCAGCAGCCGGTCCACCTCTTTGCGGGAGTATGACAATGAGCAGTTCTTC. Its translation is CASSRSTSLREYDNEQFF.

There are many counts of this clonotype. The rearrangement joins TRBV2 to TRBJ2-5; 9 bases agree with TRBD1. V was pared by 4 bases and J by 2 bases, with 5 bases of the junction left unmatched. Germline CDR1 reads SNHLY; CDR2 reads FYNNEI. This CDR3 has 15 residues. This CDR3 reads CASSAGTGYQETQYF. The CDR3, as DNA: TGTGCCAGCAGTGCTGGGACAGGGTATCAAGAGACCCAGTACTTC.

The V gene is TRBV4-1, the J gene TRBJ2-7; D gene unclear. V shed 1 base and J shed 6 bases, with 16 bases lying between them. The CDR3 extends over 15 amino acids. Germline V gene lookup returns CDR1 MGHRA and CDR2 YSYEKL. CDR3 residues: CASSQVISESGEQYF. CDR3 sequence (DNA): TGCGCCAGCAGCCAAGTAATTAGTGAATCGGGCGAGCAGTACTTC.

The chain is built from TRBV12-3 or TRBV12-4 and TRBJ2-3; possibly TRBD2 for D (5 bases). The CDR3 length is 13 residues. The germline V and J ends were trimmed by 6 bases and 10 bases, with 17 bases remaining between them. This CDR3 is CASSPDFTGAQYF. The CDR3 DNA sequence: TGTGCCAGCAGCCCGGACTTCACCGGCGCGCAGTATTTT.

The CDR3 DNA reads as TGTGCCAGCAGCTCTACTAGGTCCACCGGGGAGCTGTTTTTT. Translation: CASSSTRSTGELFF. The genes are TRBV7-9 and TRBJ2-2, with D possibly matching TRBD2 (5 bases). Trimming pared 4 bases from V and 4 bases from J, leaving 10 bases between. Germline V gene data show CDR1 as SEHNR and CDR2 as FQNEAQ (reference sequence). This CDR3 has 14 residues.

The rearrangement links TRBV12-3 or TRBV12-4 to TRBJ2-2; 14 nucleotides line up with TRBD2. V lost 5 bases and J lost 1; bases outside the gene matches: 6. This CDR3 has 18 residues. Here the CDR3 reads CASSGTSGRWRNTGELFF. The DNA for the CDR3 is TGTGCCAGCAGTGGGACTAGCGGGAGATGGAGGAACACCGGGGAGCTGTTTTTT.

This clonotype was recorded a few times. V usage is TRBV5-1 and J usage is TRBJ2-3; possibly TRBD2 for D (5 bases). Trimming shortened V by 4 bases and J by 0 bases, and 15 bases separated the two germline ends. The CDR3 is 16 amino acids. The germline V gene encodes CDR1 SGHRS and CDR2 YFSETQ. CDR3 DNA: TGCGCCAGCAGCACAACTAGACACGGGAGCACAGATACGCAGTATTTT. This encodes CASSTTRHGSTDTQYF.